The sequence of this T cell receptor (beta chain) was determined in a study of cytomegalovirus exposure and HLA in healthy donors. General observations from the study: What a later analysis showed was that several of the most significant clusters appeared linked to common viral pathogens. Available immune exposure information was restricted to CMV serostatus only.

Use of 60 Vbeta and 13 Jbeta primers characterized the PCR. Profiled with immunoSEQ multiplex PCR; TCRdb holds only in-frame clones, not every one. Seen here are around 140,000 clones, approximately 75% observed once, and the top ten hold 1.1%. Participants comprised healthy donors of bone marrow. After removal of 4 bases from V and 3 bases from J, the junction contained 5 bases not matched to a gene. Per germline, CDR1 SNHLY and CDR2 FYNNEI. The length of the CDR3 is 14 residues. With respect to this clone: Its antigen is as yet unknown.

This clonotype originated in a male donor in good health and CMV-seronegative. The rearrangement links TRBV2 to TRBJ1-2; 7 bases match TRBD1. Input material: PBMCs. The chain's CDR3 is CASSGSRGDYGYTF. CDR3 DNA: TGTGCCAGCAGTGGTTCCAGGGGGGACTATGGCTACACCTTC.